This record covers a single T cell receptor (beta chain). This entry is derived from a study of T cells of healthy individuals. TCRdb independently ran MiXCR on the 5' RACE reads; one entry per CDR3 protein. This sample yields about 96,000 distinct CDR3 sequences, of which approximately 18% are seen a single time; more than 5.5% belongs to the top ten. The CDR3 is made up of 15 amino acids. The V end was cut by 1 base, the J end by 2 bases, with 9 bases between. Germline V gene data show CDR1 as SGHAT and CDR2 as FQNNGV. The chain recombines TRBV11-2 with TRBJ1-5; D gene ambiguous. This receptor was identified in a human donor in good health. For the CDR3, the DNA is TGTGCCAGCAGCTTAGGCCCGGCGGGCAATCAGCCCCAGCATTTT. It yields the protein CASSLGPAGNQPQHF.